This T cell receptor (beta chain) originates from a study of T cells in Graves' hyperthyroidism and ophthalmopathy. The CDR3 runs to 17 residues. Germline V lookup: CDR1 GTSNPN, CDR2 SVGIG (reference sequence). V shed 3 bases, J shed 4 bases, and the junction held 9 bases outside the gene matches. In its sample, this clonotype was seen many times. Graves' hyperthyroidism was deemed stable given no ophthalmopathy progression within 18 months. Each 10 ml fresh peripheral blood draw supplied the PBMCs. RNA transcripts yielded amplified TCR beta CDR3 regions. The HTBI primer set was used in a first-round RT-PCR of the TCR CDR3. TCRdb re-called the multiplex PCR reads through MiXCR, storing one row per CDR3 protein. The sample has some 740,000 distinct CDR3 sequences, 11% to 15% seen once.

The sequenced sample consisted of blood. The gene calls are TRBV30 and TRBJ2-1; 13 nucleotides line up with TRBD2. This clonotype originated in a woman under 30 with Graves' hyperthyroidism. The CDR3 DNA follows: TGTGCCTGGAGCCCTACTAGCGGGAGGGTGGAGTACAATGAGCAGTTCTTC. This sequence encodes CAWSPTSGRVEYNEQFF.